This T cell receptor beta chain was identified during a study of CD8+ T cells in alopecia areata. About the study: Treated patients received oral tofacitinib, 5 to 10 mg twice daily. Study results and limitations: Higher clonality was seen in lesional scalp than in normal scalp, especially in alopecia totalis/universalis. TCR sharing across patients was less clear than in mice, possibly HLA-related.

The germline gives CDR1 SEHNR, CDR2 FQNEAQ (reference sequence). With 4 bases removed from V and 2 bases from J, the gap between germline ends came to 11 bases. The CDR3 extends over 14 amino acids. Alopecia areata patients gave lesional scalp punch biopsies and peripheral blood samples. Extracted RNA was reverse transcribed into cDNA, the sequencing template. Produced via immunoSEQ multiplex PCR; TCRdb's table is partial and in-frame only. The table includes approximately 150,000 clones, 67% detected once. This clone was detected only a few times. Antigen unknown. The chain joins TRBV7-9 to TRBJ2-5; perhaps TRBD1 as D (5 bases). This receptor was identified in a human donor with alopecia areata. The material sequenced was CD8+ T cells sorted from blood, taken at week 0. CDR3: CASSSSDKQETQYF. CDR3 nucleotide sequence: TGTGCCAGCAGCTCGTCGGACAAACAAGAGACCCAGTACTTC. Together with reference TRBV7-9 and TRBJ2-5, the CDR3 gives the full variable domain: DTGVSQNPRHKITKRGQNVTFRCDPISEHNRLYWYRQTLGQGPEFLTYFQNEAQLEKSRLLSDRFSAERPKGSFSTLEIQRTEQGDSAMYLCASSSSDKQETQYFGPGTRLLVL.